The rows below give T cell receptor beta chains drawn from one sample of a study of T-cell reconstitution after alpha-beta-depleted transplantation in children. TCRdb used MiXCR to reprocess the PCR reads, holding one entry per CDR3 protein. The data hold 440,000 or so distinct CDR3 sequences, with approximately 42% observed a single time. The material sequenced was PBMCs, taken before TCRalphabeta/CD19-depleted stem cell transplant. These receptor sequences come from a girl between 2 and 10 years old with aplastic anemia, due to receive a stem cell transplant. Both conserved end residues are part of each CDR3. The D gene is left open where the match is weak. Clone size is not always given. Where it is, it says once, few, many or a class for expanded clones.

v_gene	j_gene	d_gene	abundance	CDR3nt	CDR3aa
TRBV28	TRBJ2-3	.	.	TGTGCCAGCAGTGCCAGGGTCCCTTCGCAGTATTTT	CASSARVPSQYF
TRBV20-1	TRBJ2-3	TRBD1	.	TGCAGTGCTTGGGACAGGCCGGATACGCAGTATTTT	CSAWDRPDTQYF
TRBV29-1	TRBJ2-1	.	many	TGCAGCGTTGAAGACTCTAGGGGAGAGGCCGACAATGAGCAGTTCTTC	CSVEDSRGEADNEQFF
TRBV4-1	TRBJ2-1	.	.	TGCGCCAGCAGCCAAGACAGCTGGGAGCACCGGGGAGAGCAGTTCTTC	CASSQDSWEHRGEQFF
TRBV12-3/TRBV12-4	TRBJ1-6	.	many	TGTGCCAGCAGTCATGACAGAAGAAATTCACCCCTCCACTTT	CASSHDRRNSPLHF
TRBV19	TRBJ1-5	.	.	TGTGCCAGTAGTATAGTCCCTAGCAATCAGCCCCAGCATTTT	CASSIVPSNQPQHF
TRBV9	TRBJ2-6	.	.	TGTGCCAGCAGCCTTAGTGTTCAGGTGTCCTCTGGGGCCAACGTCCTGACTTTC	CASSLSVQVSSGANVLTF
TRBV4-1	TRBJ2-7	.	.	TGCGCCAGCAGCCAAGCGTCCAGCGGACCCTACGAGCAGTACTTC	CASSQASSGPYEQYF
TRBV7-2	TRBJ2-7	TRBD1	.	TGTGCCAGCAGCTTAGATGGGACAGGGATTAGGGAGCAGTACTTC	CASSLDGTGIREQYF
TRBV7-2	TRBJ2-3	TRBD2	few	TGTGCCAGCAGCTCCCGGGAGGGAAGCACAGATACGCAGTATTTT	CASSSREGSTDTQYF
TRBV28	TRBJ2-1	TRBD2	many	TGTGCCAGCAGTTTAAATGGACTAGCGGGAGGGTGGTTCTTC	CASSLNGLAGGWFF
TRBV15	TRBJ2-2	TRBD2	few	TGTGCCACCAGCAGACCTGGACTAGCGGGAGAGACCGGGGAGCTGTTTTTT	CATSRPGLAGETGELFF
TRBV9	TRBJ1-3	.	few	TGTGCCAGCAGCATTGGACAGTCCAGCTCTGGAAACACCATATATTTT	CASSIGQSSSGNTIYF
TRBV5-1	TRBJ2-1	.	.	TGCGCCAGCAGCTTGGGCCCACCTCTAAAGGACGCTTCCTACAATGAGCAGTTCTTC	CASSLGPPLKDASYNEQFF
TRBV7-2	TRBJ2-1	TRBD1	once	TGTGCCAGCAGCTTACGACGGGACAGGGGGGCGGATGAGCAGTTCTTC	CASSLRRDRGADEQFF
TRBV12-3/TRBV12-4	TRBJ2-1	TRBD2	.	TGTGCCAGCAGAGGGCGGGAGTACAATGAGCAGTTCTTC	CASRGREYNEQFF
TRBV20-1	TRBJ2-3	.	few	TGCAGTGCAGGGGACCCGGACTCGAATAATTTT	CSAGDPDSNNF
TRBV18	TRBJ2-5	.	.	TGTGCCAGCTCACCCGGCAGTGGGGAGACCCAGTACTTC	CASSPGSGETQYF
TRBV7-6	TRBJ2-1	TRBD2	few	TGTGCCAGCAGCCCTTCGGGCGGGAGTTTGAGGATCTTCCGAGAGCAGTTCTTC	CASSPSGGSLRIFREQFF
TRBV20-1	TRBJ2-4	TRBD2	.	TGCAGTGCCGCGGGGGGCCTCTATGTCAAAAACATTCAGTACTTC	CSAAGGLYVKNIQYF
TRBV28	TRBJ2-1	.	many	TGTGCCAGCAGTTCACCCACAGGGGACTTCTTTTACAATGAGCAGTTCTTC	CASSSPTGDFFYNEQFF
TRBV29-1	TRBJ2-7	.	.	TGCAGCGTTGAGTACGCAGGGTCCCTCTCCTACGAGCAGTACTTC	CSVEYAGSLSYEQYF
TRBV20-1	TRBJ2-7	.	.	TGCAGTGCTACGTATCGATCCTACGAGCAGTACTTC	CSATYRSYEQYF
TRBV29-1	TRBJ2-1	TRBD2	.	TGCAGCGTTGGGCTCGCTACTACTAGCGGGCGAAGCTCCTACAATGAGCAGTTCTTC	CSVGLATTSGRSSYNEQFF
TRBV20-1	TRBJ2-5	TRBD2	.	TGCAGTGTCGATTGGACTAGCGGGAGTGCAGAGACCCAGTACTTC	CSVDWTSGSAETQYF
TRBV7-2	TRBJ2-4	TRBD2	.	TGTGCCAGCAGCTTAACTAGCGGGGGCGTTGGGGACATTCAGTACTTC	CASSLTSGGVGDIQYF
TRBV7-9	TRBJ2-1	TRBD1	once	TGTGCCAGCAGCTTCAGGGGGAGCGGCCTGACCTACAATGAGCAGTTCTTC	CASSFRGSGLTYNEQFF
TRBV3-1	TRBJ2-2	TRBD2	many	TGTGCCAGCAGCCCGTTTATGGCTAGCGGGACGACCGGGGAGCTGTTTTTT	CASSPFMASGTTGELFF
TRBV20-1	TRBJ2-1	.	few	TGCAGTGCTACGTTACCCGGGTCCAACAATGAGCAGTTCTTC	CSATLPGSNNEQFF
TRBV20-1	TRBJ1-1	.	few	TGCAGTGCTTCGAATTGGTGGGGGGCGGGCACTGAAGCTTTCTTT	CSASNWWGAGTEAFF
TRBV30	TRBJ2-7	.	few	TGTGCCTGGAACGTAAGGGTGTCCTACGAGCAGTACTTC	CAWNVRVSYEQYF
TRBV4-1	TRBJ2-1	.	.	TGCGCCAGCAGCCAAGCGAACTACAATGAGCAGTTCTTC	CASSQANYNEQFF
TRBV3-1	TRBJ1-6	.	.	TGTGCCAGCAGCCAAGGAGCAGGGCCCACAGGGAATTCACCCCTCCACTTT	CASSQGAGPTGNSPLHF
TRBV29-1	TRBJ1-1	.	.	TGCAGCGTTGAAGATCGGGGTGTTACCGAAGCTTTCTTT	CSVEDRGVTEAFF
TRBV6-2/TRBV6-3	TRBJ2-7	.	.	TGTGCCAGCAGTTACAAGACCTACGAGCAGTACTTC	CASSYKTYEQYF
TRBV7-9	TRBJ2-7	.	.	TGTGCCAGCAGCTTAGCGCCCCTGGGGGAGCAGTACTTC	CASSLAPLGEQYF
TRBV3-1	TRBJ2-7	.	.	TGTGCCAGCAGGGCCCGCGAGGGTACCTACGAGCAGTACTTC	CASRAREGTYEQYF